This paragraph covers one TCR beta chain sequence. This clone was seen just once. Its specific antigen is unknown. No qualities accompany the bases; no much larger clone lies one base away. V trim: 4 bases; J trim: 7 bases; unmatched bases: 7. The CDR3, from cysteine to phenylalanine, totals 14 residues. The kept DNA is CDR3 alone, 42 bases in frame from the first base. Via the germline V gene, CDR1 is LGHNA and CDR2 YSLEER. Frozen aliquots of unsorted single-cell suspensions were used for genomic DNA extraction with the QIAamp DNA kit. Tumour samples were surgically resected non-small cell lung cancer tissue. Tissues arrived within 2 hours after resection and were immediately processed into single-cell suspensions. Tissue was broken up mechanically, digested enzymatically with DNase I, collagenase I and hyaluronidase for 30 to 35 minutes at 37 degrees C, and then filtered and RBC-lysed. A two-step multiplex PCR was used to amplify TCR-beta CDR3 regions from genomic DNA, and Illumina-compatible adaptors were added in the second step. TCR-beta immunosequencing was carried out on an Illumina platform through the commercial immunoSEQ service. Regarding the original processing steps: Repertoires were described by productive clonality and by Top 10 Clones, which is the percentage of T-cell templates coming from the ten most frequent sequences. Productive clonality ranged from 0 to 1, with 1 indicating a monoclonal population. Using log10 scatter plots, tumour-associated clones were identified as sequences that made up at least 0.1% of tumour T-cell templates yet were absent from the matched non-adjacent lung. Analyses were done in GraphPad Prism7 and R, with Student's t-tests for two-group comparisons, ANOVA for stages, and linear regression for relationships. The source is immuneACCESS, and TCRdb retained only in-frame sequences with V and J called. Part of the clones is not carried over; for the studies checked, unresolved V genes explain less than half of this, and the remainder is unexplained. Clone size and the V and J calls come from that table; the DNA yielded D and trimming. The sample yields approximately 14,000 clones; approximately 70% were counted once. Together, the top ten hold 13% to 15% of the sample.

The data are from a study of immune cell composition in non-small cell lung cancer (dated by TCRdb to the late 2010s). Looking at the study overall: Histologic subtype, mostly lung adenocarcinoma or squamous cell carcinoma, was determined with H&E together with p63, CK5, Napsin A and TTF-1 immunohistochemistry. For supplementary cohort #1, made up of around eleven lung adenocarcinoma cases, paired tumour/lung TCR-beta sequencing was done and TIL populations were generated so that tumour reactivity could be assessed. Using Adaptive Biotechnologies, the researchers ran TCR-beta sequencing on around 33 paired NSCLC tumour and non-adjacent lung specimens, along with approximately 24 tumour-only specimens. Several tumour specimens with TCR-beta data were rare histological subtypes and were excluded from the subtype comparisons.

General study outcomes and caveats: Tumour-associated clones >0.5% occurred in nearly half of NSCLC cases: around a third of adenocarcinomas versus 75% to 80% of squamous carcinomas. Lung squamous cell carcinoma tumours had significantly higher Top 10 clone scores and productive clonality than lung adenocarcinoma tumours. No significant correlation was found between tumour TCR-beta clonality and smoking pack-years. In fewer than eleven adenocarcinoma cases, a strong correlation was found between maximal tumour-associated clone frequency and TIL tumour reactivity, whereas no such correlation was found between overall clonality and TIL tumour reactivity. The reactivity cohort was only roughly nine cases, and tumour-reactive clones were not shown to share sequences with the dominant in vivo tumour-associated clones.

The V and J genes are TRBV4-3 and TRBJ2-3; 8 bases in between match TRBD2. This receptor was identified in a human donor with non-small cell lung cancer. Material: lung tumor tissue. The DNA sequence is TGCGCCAGCAGCCCGACTAGCGATTCACATACGCAGTATTTT. Translated, this is CASSPTSDSHTQYF.